This T cell receptor beta chain was captured in a study of Graves' ophthalmopathy and Graves' hyperthyroidism. Study background: Samples of peripheral blood were obtained at initial diagnosis, prior to treatment of any kind.

General study results and limits: The study's model predicted ophthalmopathy progression at roughly 69% sensitivity and about 72% specificity. The authors also found most expanded thyroid clonotypes above 0.001 frequency in blood.

This clonotype came up many times. Its antigen is still unknown. The CDR3 has 12 residues. From germline, CDR1 is SQVTM and CDR2 ANQGSEA. Trimming removed 4 bases at V and 4 bases at J, with 10 bases between. The TCR beta CDR3 regions underwent amplification from RNA transcripts. The workflow started with a first-round RT-PCR run with HTBI primers and then moved on to a second-round multiplex PCR. TCRdb analysed the multiplex PCR reads with MiXCR anew, one entry per CDR3 protein. The table has about 230,000 distinct CDR3 sequences, around 50% seen once. The chain carries TRBV29-1 and TRBJ1-1, with D maybe TRBD1 (6 bases). The sample consisted of peripheral blood. This clonotype originated in an adult man with Graves' ophthalmopathy. The CDR3 reads CSVVRGITEAFF. CDR3 DNA: TGCAGCGTTGTTAGGGGGATCACTGAAGCTTTCTTT.